Each of the 31 T cell receptor beta chains below was sequenced from the same sample in a study of multiple sclerosis patients with progressive multifocal leukoencephalopathy. Time point: before natalizumab initiation. The protocol was immunoSEQ multiplex PCR, while the TCRdb copy is restricted to in-frame clones and leaves out a portion. This table has some 30,000 clones, about 88% appearing once. The sequenced material came from PBMCs. The receptor source for this set is a human donor with multiple sclerosis.

This rearrangement joins TRBV19 to TRBJ1-2; D is perhaps TRBD1 (5 bases). V shed 3 bases and J shed 7 bases, with 18 bases lying between them. CDR3 length: 15 amino acids. In germline, CDR1 is LNHDA, CDR2 SQIVND (reference sequence). Here the CDR3 DNA reads TGTGCCAGTAGTATGGGTCCGAACAGGCAAGGTGGCTACACCTTC. This encodes CASSMGPNRQGGYTF. Filled out from reference TRBV19 and TRBJ1-2, the complete variable domain reads DGGITQSPKYLFRKEGQNVTLSCEQNLNHDAMYWYRQDPGQGLRLIYYSQIVNDFQKGDIAEGYSVSREKKESFPLTVTSAQKNPTAFYLCASSMGPNRQGGYTFGSGTRLTVV.

This chain joins TRBV4-1 and TRBJ2-1; D may be TRBD1 (5 bases). Germline V CDR1 and CDR2: MGHRA, YSYEKL. The ends were cut back, 0 bases at V and 1 base at J, with 10 bases in the middle. CDR3 length equals 16 residues. The CDR3 is CASSQERGGSYNEQFF. The CDR3 bases are TGCGCCAGCAGCCAAGAAAGGGGTGGGTCCTACAATGAGCAGTTCTTC.

CDR3 loop: CASSQEPGSSTGELFF. In DNA form, the CDR3 reads TGCGCCAGCAGCCAAGAACCCGGGTCTAGCACCGGGGAGCTGTTTTTT. The rearrangement links TRBV4-3 to TRBJ2-2; D remains ambiguous. Per the germline V gene, CDR1 is LGHNA and CDR2 is YSLEER. V lost 0 bases to trimming and J lost 4 bases, with 12 bases between them. The CDR3 spans 16 residues.

This clone was seen only once. This chain joins TRBV6-4 and TRBJ2-1, with 9 bases identical to TRBD1. Germline-derived CDR1 and CDR2 are MRHNA and SNTAGT. The CDR3 contains 14 residues. V was pared by 3 bases and J by 10 bases, with 7 bases of the junction left unmatched. The CDR3 coding sequence is TGTGCCAGCAGTGAGGGACAGGGTGAGCGGGAGCAGTTCTTC. This sequence encodes CASSEGQGEREQFF.

CDR3 sequence reads: CASSQEAINGNTIYF. CDR3 DNA: TGCGCCAGCAGCCAAGAGGCCATTAATGGAAACACCATATATTTT. The chain carries TRBV4-1 and TRBJ1-3; D unclear. This CDR3 is 15 amino acids long. Germline CDR1 MGHRA, CDR2 YSYEKL. The V end lost 0 bases, the J end lost 3 bases, and 9 bases lay between the germline ends.

About this clone: The junction shows a germline mismatch at one end, possibly a read error. This rearrangement joins TRBV7-3 to TRBJ2-5; tentative D call: TRBD1 (5 bases). The CDR3 has 13 residues. Looked up from germline, CDR1 is SGHTA and CDR2 is FQGTGA. CDR3 sequence: CASSLWGQGTQYF. In nucleotides, the CDR3 is TGTGCCAGCAGCTTATGGGGCCAAGGGACCCAGTACTTC.

The chain employs TRBV7-2 and TRBJ2-1; D gene unclear. The germline V gene encodes CDR1 SGHTA and CDR2 FQGNSA. The CDR3 totals 13 residues. The V end lost 2 bases, the J end lost 14 bases, and 16 bases lay between the germline ends. The chain's CDR3 is CASSLSFVPVEFF. The CDR3 bases are TGTGCCAGCAGCTTATCATTTGTTCCCGTTGAGTTCTTC.

This clone was detected only a few times. The chain is built from TRBV10-1 and TRBJ1-1, with D unresolved. The CDR3 is made up of 14 amino acids. V was shortened by 0 bases and J by 6 bases, with 11 bases between the two germline ends. Per the germline V gene, CDR1 is WNHNN and CDR2 is SYGVQD (reference sequence). CDR3 sequence reads: CASSESLEGSEAFF. CDR3 DNA sequence: TGCGCCAGCAGTGAGTCGTTAGAGGGTTCTGAAGCTTTCTTT.

J is TRBJ2-5 and V is TRBV27; maybe TRBD1 (6 bases). The ends were cut back, 6 bases at V and 5 bases at J, with 22 bases in the middle. This CDR3 region has 16 residues. CDR1 MNHEY and CDR2 SMNVEV come from the germline V gene (reference sequence). The CDR3 reads CASRRGRDNLWETQYF. The CDR3 DNA reads as TGTGCCAGCAGGCGCGGCCGGGACAATCTATGGGAGACCCAGTACTTC.

The rearrangement joins TRBV2 to TRBJ1-6, with D perhaps matching TRBD1 (5 bases). The CDR3 is 16 residues long. Germline V gene sequence: CDR1 SNHLY, CDR2 FYNNEI. The V end was cut by 0 bases, the J end by 10 bases, with 16 bases between. The CDR3 sequence: CASSEALGATKSPLHF. The CDR3 nucleotides are TGTGCCAGCAGTGAAGCGCTTGGGGCAACTAAATCACCCCTCCACTTT.

The gene calls are TRBV4-1 and TRBJ2-7, with 10 nucleotides matching TRBD2. Per the germline V gene, CDR1 is MGHRA and CDR2 is YSYEKL. The CDR3 contains 16 residues. V was clipped by 1 base and J by 3 bases; unmatched bases: 6. DNA for the CDR3: TGCGCCAGCAGCCAAGCGGCAGCGGGGGGGCTCTACGAGCAGTACTTC. Translation gives CASSQAAAGGLYEQYF.

The V and J genes are TRBV6-1 and TRBJ1-6; D is perhaps TRBD1 (6 bases). CDR1 and CDR2 (germline): MNHNS, SASEGT. Trimming shortened V by 2 bases and J by 10 bases, and 15 bases separated the two germline ends. The length of the CDR3 is 15 residues. The CDR3 sequence: CASSEQGNSGSPLHF. CDR3 DNA: TGTGCCAGCAGTGAACAGGGGAATTCTGGCTCACCCCTCCACTTT.

A few counts support this clone. The V and J genes are TRBV15 and TRBJ2-6, with 7 bases matching TRBD1. CDR1 and CDR2 from the germline V gene are LNHNV and YYDKDF (reference sequence). CDR3 size: 15 residues. The J segment lost 3 bases and the V segment lost 1 base, leaving 0 bases of the junction unmatched. The CDR3 reads CATSRGQGGANVLTF. CDR3 in DNA: TGTGCCACCAGCAGAGGACAGGGTGGGGCCAACGTCCTGACTTTC.

V usage is TRBV10-1 and J usage is TRBJ2-3, with TRBD1 matching over 7 bases. Germline V gene sequence: CDR1 WNHNN, CDR2 SYGVQD (reference sequence). The CDR3 loop spans 15 amino acids. V lost 0 bases to trimming and J lost 5 bases; unmatched junction nucleotides: 5. Here the CDR3 DNA reads TGCGCCAGCAGTGAGTCGGGAAGGGGGCAAGATACGCAGTATTTT. Its translation is CASSESGRGQDTQYF.

The V and J genes are TRBV10-3 and TRBJ2-3, with 8 bases aligning to TRBD2. Trimming took 2 bases from V and 4 from J; bases not matched to a gene: 5. The germline V gene has CDR1 ENHRY and CDR2 SYGVKD. CDR3 length: 15 residues. CDR3 DNA sequence: TGTGCCATCAGTGAGAGGGTCGGGGGGGCAGATACGCAGTATTTT. Amino acid sequence: CAISERVGGADTQYF.

The chain is built from TRBV5-1 and TRBJ2-3; D may match TRBD1 or TRBD2 (7 bases each). V gave up 7 bases and J gave up 4 bases, with 19 bases separating them. The CDR3 is made up of 15 amino acids. Germline V lookup: CDR1 SGHRS, CDR2 YFSETQ. CDR3 bases: TGCGCCAGCGCCGATCAGACAGGGAGGGCAGATACGCAGTATTTT. It is translated as CASADQTGRADTQYF.

This chain connects TRBV11-2 to TRBJ2-1, with 8 bases aligning to TRBD2. The CDR3 is 18 amino acids. Germline CDR1 is SGHAT and CDR2 is FQNNGV. The junction had 14 bases not matched to a gene; V was cut back by 0 bases and J by 7 bases. This CDR3 reads CASSLESRGGKVWNEQFF. As DNA, the CDR3 is TGTGCCAGCAGCTTAGAGTCACGGGGGGGGAAGGTATGGAATGAGCAGTTCTTC.

The rearrangement uses TRBV18 and TRBJ1-1; D uncertain. In germline, CDR1 is KGHSH, CDR2 LQKENI. CDR3 length: 12 residues. Trimming shortened V by 1 base and J by 4 bases, and 4 bases separated the two germline ends. CDR3 in DNA: TGTGCCAGCTCACCACAGAGCACTGAAGCTTTCTTT. Protein: CASSPQSTEAFF.

This chain uses TRBV10-3 with TRBJ2-7, with TRBD2 matching over 8 bases. CDR1 ENHRY and CDR2 SYGVKD come from the germline V gene. The CDR3 sequence is 12 residues long. V lost 2 bases to trimming and J lost 6 bases; unmatched junction nucleotides: 0. The DNA of the CDR3 is TGTGCCATCAGTGAGGCGGGGGGCGAGCAGTACTTC. Protein sequence: CAISEAGGEQYF.

This chain links TRBV30 with TRBJ1-1; D is perhaps TRBD1 (6 bases). Trimming took off 0 bases at V and 4 bases at J, with 12 bases between the two ends. The CDR3 loop spans 14 amino acids. The germline V gene encodes CDR1 GTSNPN and CDR2 SVGIG (reference sequence). The CDR3 loop is CAWSVGAGATEAFF. In DNA form, the CDR3 reads TGTGCCTGGAGTGTGGGGGCAGGGGCCACTGAAGCTTTCTTT.

The chain uses TRBV25-1 and TRBJ2-3; D call uncertain. Germline V gene sequence: CDR1 MGHDK, CDR2 SYGVNS. This CDR3 contains 13 residues. Trimming left V 7 bases short and J 3 bases short, with 11 bases between. The CDR3 nucleotides are TGTGCCAGCAATGAGGTACTGACAGATACGCAGTATTTT. Its protein product is CASNEVLTDTQYF.

The chain employs TRBV6-5 and TRBJ2-7, with D perhaps being TRBD1 or TRBD2 (5 bases each). Germline V gene data show CDR1 as MNHEY and CDR2 as SVGAGI. The V gene lost 5 bases and the J gene lost 2 bases, with 13 bases spanning the gap. The CDR3 is 14 amino acids. CDR3 in DNA: TGTGCCAGCAGTGAATGGCAGGGACCCTACGAGCAGTACTTC. Its protein is CASSEWQGPYEQYF.

The chain couples TRBV4-3 to TRBJ2-2; D is possibly TRBD2 (5 bases). The V gene lost 0 bases and the J gene lost 8 bases, with 13 bases spanning the gap. This CDR3 spans 15 amino acids. Germline CDR1 and CDR2: LGHNA and YSLEER. CDR3 nucleotide sequence: TGCGCCAGCAGCCAAGACGCCGCGGGTGCGGGGGAGCTGTTTTTT. Translating gives CASSQDAAGAGELFF.

The V and J genes are TRBV7-2 and TRBJ1-1, with D uncertain. There are 15 residues in the CDR3. V lost 1 base and J 1 base, leaving 10 bases between the germline ends. Germline V gene data show CDR1 as SGHTA and CDR2 as FQGNSA. The CDR3 is CASSLGVRTNTEAFF. CDR3 nucleotide sequence: TGTGCCAGCAGCTTAGGGGTCCGGACGAACACTGAAGCTTTCTTT.

This chain joins TRBV27 and TRBJ1-2, with TRBD1 identical over 7 bases. This CDR3 comprises 13 residues. The germline V gene encodes CDR1 MNHEY and CDR2 SMNVEV (reference sequence). Trimming cost V 5 bases and J 4 bases; bases outside gene matches: 4. The CDR3 nucleotides read TGTGCCAGCAGTCTGACAGGGACCTATGGCTACACCTTC. Amino acids: CASSLTGTYGYTF.

The genes are TRBV2 and TRBJ2-3; 9 bases fit TRBD2. The trim removed 1 base at V and 1 base at J, leaving 12 bases unmatched. The CDR3 is 19 amino acids. In germline, CDR1 is SNHLY, CDR2 FYNNEI. Written as DNA, the CDR3 is TGTGCCAGCAGTGAAGGGCTAGCGGGGTTCTTTCGGGGCACAGATACGCAGTATTTT. Protein: CASSEGLAGFFRGTDTQYF.

The chain joins TRBV30 to TRBJ1-1; D not resolved. Trimming took 0 bases from V and 5 from J, leaving 10 bases between them. The CDR3 has 13 amino acids. Germline-derived CDR1 and CDR2 are GTSNPN and SVGIG (reference sequence). CDR3 sequence (DNA): TGTGCCTGGAGTGTATCGGGGAGGACTGAAGCTTTCTTT. This encodes CAWSVSGRTEAFF.

The rearrangement uses TRBV28 and TRBJ2-4; the D gene is possibly TRBD1 (5 bases). Trimming cost V 3 bases and J 4 bases, with 13 bases left between them. The length of the CDR3 is 15 residues. Looked up from germline, CDR1 is MDHEN and CDR2 is SYDVKM. The CDR3 protein is CASSLLSDRKNIQYF. DNA of the CDR3: TGTGCCAGCAGTTTGCTTTCCGACAGAAAAAACATTCAGTACTTC.

This sequence joins TRBV5-4 and TRBJ1-2; 7 bases line up with TRBD1. This CDR3 has 13 amino acids. Germline CDR1 is SGHNT and CDR2 is YYREEE (reference sequence). This chain's CDR3 is CATDQGANYGYTF. In DNA form, the CDR3 reads TGTGCGACCGACCAGGGGGCTAACTATGGCTACACCTTC.

V gene TRBV4-2 combines with J gene TRBJ2-5; possibly TRBD2 for D (7 bases). This CDR3 has 15 amino acids. Germline CDR1 LGHNA, CDR2 YNFKEQ. Trimming shortened V by 4 bases and J by 4 bases, and 16 bases separated the two germline ends. Here the CDR3 reads CASSPQPGGGETQYF. The CDR3 nucleotides read TGTGCCAGCAGCCCGCAGCCGGGGGGCGGAGAGACCCAGTACTTC.

The chain combines TRBV30 with TRBJ2-5; TRBD1 might be the D (6 bases). The CDR3 is 12 residues long. The germline V gene encodes CDR1 GTSNPN and CDR2 SVGIG (reference sequence). Trimming cost V 4 bases and J 3 bases, with 9 bases left between them. The CDR3 DNA sequence: TGTGCCTGGAAGCACAGGGAAGAGACCCAGTACTTC. Residues: CAWKHREETQYF.